What follows are 21 T cell receptor beta chains derived from one specimen sequenced in a study of neurological immune-mediated disorders. Each CDR3 protein gets one entry after TCRdb re-called the 5' RACE reads with MiXCR. The table records 80,000 to 100,000 distinct CDR3 sequences, around 3.5% of them present only once. Sequencing input: PBMCs. These TCRs come from a woman aged 45-65 years with multiple sclerosis.

As concerns this clonotype: A much larger clone sits a single nucleotide away, making a read error possible. The chain employs TRBV4-2 and TRBJ2-5, with D perhaps matching TRBD1 (6 bases). Germline CDR1 reads LGHNA; CDR2 reads YNFKEQ. This CDR3 is 12 amino acids long. The CDR3 bases are TGTGACAGCAGCAGCAGGGGAGAGACCCAGTACTTC. Encoded protein: CDSSSRGETQYF.

This clonotype was counted ten times or more. The rearrangement links TRBV11-2 to TRBJ1-1, with D maybe TRBD1 (5 bases). CDR1 is SGHAT and CDR2 is FQNNGV in the germline V gene. This CDR3 is built from 14 residues. Trimming took 3 bases from V and 1 from J, leaving 9 bases between them. CDR3 DNA sequence: TGTGCCAGCAGCTTTCCAGGGCCGAACACTGAAGCTTTCTTT. This gives the protein CASSFPGPNTEAFF.

This clonotype was recorded at least ten times. The chain links TRBV20-1 to TRBJ1-2, with 7 bases lining up with TRBD1. This CDR3 has 14 residues. V was pared by 2 bases and J by 6 bases, with 9 bases of the junction left unmatched. CDR1 is DFQATT, CDR2 SNEGSKA, per germline (reference sequence). In DNA, the CDR3 is TGCAGTGCTAGAAGCCTAGGGGGCGGAGATGGCTACACCTTC. Translating gives CSARSLGGGDGYTF.

In this sample, this clonotype turned up a few times. A read error may explain this, as a much larger clone is one base away. The chain recombines TRBV15 with TRBJ1-5; no definite D call. The CDR3 sequence is 12 residues long. Germline values: CDR1 LNHNV, CDR2 YYDKDF (reference sequence). The CDR3 loop is CDTSRFNQPQHF. The CDR3 DNA reads TGTGACACCAGCAGATTTAATCAGCCCCAGCATTTT.

This clonotype was seen repeatedly, ten times or more. V usage is TRBV5-1 and J usage is TRBJ2-5; weak D call: TRBD1 (6 bases). Deletions cut 1 base from V and 3 bases from J, with 10 bases between. Per germline, CDR1 SGHRS and CDR2 YFSETQ. The CDR3 runs 14 residues. CDR3 sequence (DNA): TGCGCCAGCAGCTTGTTATCAGGGGAAGAGACCCAGTACTTC. Translation: CASSLLSGEETQYF. Based on the CDR3 plus reference TRBV5-1 and TRBJ2-5, the full variable domain is KAGVTQTPRYLIKTRGQQVTLSCSPISGHRSVSWYQQTPGQGLQFLFEYFSETQRNKGNFPGRFSGRQFSNSRSEMNVSTLELGDSALYLCASSLLSGEETQYFGPGTRLLVL.

This clonotype was counted ten times or more. This chain uses TRBV20-1 with TRBJ1-5, with TRBD1 matching 11 bases. The CDR3 consists of 17 residues. V lost 4 bases and J lost 1; bases outside the gene matches: 9. Germline V lookup: CDR1 DFQATT, CDR2 SNEGSKA (reference sequence). This CDR3 reads CSATGTGGVGSNQPQHF. The DNA for the CDR3 is TGCAGTGCTACCGGGACAGGGGGAGTTGGGAGCAATCAGCCCCAGCATTTT.

This sequence joins TRBV12-3 or TRBV12-4 and TRBJ1-4; a possible D gene is TRBD1 (5 bases). V was pared by 7 bases and J by 8 bases, with 14 bases between. This CDR3 is built from 13 residues. As DNA, the CDR3 is TGTGCCAGCACCTACAGGTGGTGGGAAAAACTGTTTTTT. Protein sequence: CASTYRWWEKLFF.

This clonotype showed up many times. This chain uses TRBV6-6 with TRBJ1-1; no reliable D call. V lost 6 bases, J lost 1 base, and 9 bases lay in between. The CDR3 is 13 amino acids. CDR1 is MNHNY and CDR2 is SVGAGI in the germline V gene (reference sequence). CDR3 sequence reads: CASSYPRNTEAFF. The CDR3 DNA reads as TGTGCCAGCAGCTACCCGCGGAACACTGAAGCTTTCTTT.

This clonotype was detected many times. The chain links TRBV20-1 to TRBJ2-7, with 7 bases aligning to TRBD1. Germline V CDR1 and CDR2: DFQATT, SNEGSKA (reference sequence). Trimming cost V 5 bases and J 6 bases; bases outside gene matches: 7. CDR3 length: 12 amino acids. The CDR3 region has the DNA TGCAGTGCTTTGGGGGACAGTGGCGAGCAGTACTTC. Amino acid sequence: CSALGDSGEQYF.

This clonotype was detected many times. The rearrangement links TRBV12-3 or TRBV12-4 to TRBJ1-2; 7 nucleotides match TRBD1. Trimming took 6 bases from V and 4 from J; bases not matched to a gene: 8. This CDR3 region has 14 residues. This CDR3 reads CASSKQGRSYGYTF. For the CDR3, the DNA is TGTGCCAGCAGCAAACAGGGGCGGTCCTATGGCTACACCTTC.

In this sample, this clonotype turned up many times. The chain employs TRBV5-1 and TRBJ2-7; D gene ambiguous. Per germline, CDR1 SGHRS and CDR2 YFSETQ. The CDR3 runs 14 residues. V lost 0 bases to trimming and J lost 1 base, with 8 bases between them. Written as DNA, the CDR3 is TGCGCCAGCAGCTTGGATGTGGATTCCTACGAGCAGTACTTC. Translating it yields CASSLDVDSYEQYF. The complete variable domain, with remaining parts taken from reference TRBV5-1 and TRBJ2-7, reads KAGVTQTPRYLIKTRGQQVTLSCSPISGHRSVSWYQQTPGQGLQFLFEYFSETQRNKGNFPGRFSGRQFSNSRSEMNVSTLELGDSALYLCASSLDVDSYEQYFGPGTRLTVT.

This clonotype occurred many times. The J gene is TRBJ2-3, the V gene TRBV7-2, with 7 bases aligning to TRBD1. The CDR3 loop spans 16 amino acids. Trimming took 1 base from V and 6 from J; bases not matched to a gene: 10. The germline gives CDR1 SGHTA, CDR2 FQGNSA. The CDR3 region has the DNA TGTGCCAGCAGCTTAGTGCTCGGACAGGCCTGGGATACGCAGTATTTT. Amino acid sequence: CASSLVLGQAWDTQYF.

The rearrangement joins TRBV13 to TRBJ2-7; TRBD1 matches at 8 bases. This CDR3 comprises 15 residues. The V and J ends lost 6 bases and 0 bases, in that order; junction bases with no gene match: 7. The germline V gene encodes CDR1 PRHDT and CDR2 FYEKMQ (reference sequence). CDR3 sequence reads: CASSFPGQDSYEQYF. The CDR3 coding sequence is TGTGCCAGCAGTTTCCCGGGACAGGACTCCTACGAGCAGTACTTC.

In its sample, this clonotype was seen many times. This chain connects TRBV20-1 to TRBJ2-4; D not resolved. The CDR3 consists of 12 residues. Germline loops: CDR1 DFQATT, CDR2 SNEGSKA (reference sequence). Here the CDR3 DNA reads TGCGGAACTAAATTTTCCAAAAACATTCAGTACTTC. This encodes CGTKFSKNIQYF.

This clonotype appeared many times. The CDR3 DNA sequence: TGCGCCAGCAGCTTGGCTTTCGGGACTAGCGGGGGAACAGATACGCAGTATTTT. This gives the protein CASSLAFGTSGGTDTQYF. V and J are TRBV5-1 and TRBJ2-3, with TRBD2 matching 14 bases. This CDR3 region has 18 residues. Germline lookup yields CDR1 SGHRS and CDR2 YFSETQ. V shed 0 bases and J 3 bases; nucleotides not matched to a gene: 6.

This clonotype appeared many times. The V call is TRBV12-3 or TRBV12-4, the J call TRBJ2-5, with 8 bases fitting TRBD2. The V gene end was trimmed by 2 bases and the J gene end by 5 bases; junction bases not matched to a gene: 1. The CDR3 length is 13 residues. CDR3: CASSLSGGETQYF. CDR3 nucleotide sequence: TGTGCCAGCAGTTTATCGGGAGGGGAGACCCAGTACTTC.

V usage is TRBV29-1 and J usage is TRBJ2-5; no definite D call. The CDR3 spans 11 residues. V lost 3 bases to trimming and J lost 7 bases, with 9 bases between them. CDR1 is SQVTM and CDR2 is ANQGSEA in the germline V gene. The CDR3 here is CSVESRRTQYF. The CDR3 DNA sequence: TGCAGCGTTGAGTCTAGGCGGACCCAGTACTTC.

This clonotype was detected ten times or more. The V call is TRBV25-1, the J call TRBJ2-3, with D uncertain. This CDR3 has 14 amino acids. CDR1 is MGHDK and CDR2 is SYGVNS in the germline V gene. Trimming removed 4 bases from V and 0 bases from J, with 8 bases in between. CDR3 nucleotide sequence: TGTGCCAGCAGTGCGGACGTGAGCACAGATACGCAGTATTTT. Translation gives CASSADVSTDTQYF.

Of note for this clonotype: Mismatch with germline at one junction end may stem from a read error. This chain joins TRBV5-1 and TRBJ1-5; possible D gene TRBD1, 5 bases. The CDR3 extends over 15 amino acids. Per the germline V gene, CDR1 is SGHRS and CDR2 is YFSETQ. The chain's CDR3 is CASSLAPLQGKTQNF. CDR3 DNA: TGCGCCAGCAGCTTGGCCCCTCTTCAGGGTAAGACCCAGAATTTT. Together with reference TRBV5-1 and TRBJ1-5, the CDR3 gives the full variable domain: KAGVTQTPRYLIKTRGQQVTLSCSPISGHRSVSWYQQTPGQGLQFLFEYFSETQRNKGNFPGRFSGRQFSNSRSEMNVSTLELGDSALYLCASSLAPLQGKTQNFGDGTRLSIL.

This clonotype was recorded many times. The V call is TRBV20-1, the J call TRBJ1-5; D unclear. The V and J ends lost 2 bases and 3 bases respectively, with 14 bases between them. Germline-derived CDR1 and CDR2 are DFQATT and SNEGSKA (reference sequence). The CDR3 spans 15 residues. CDR3: CSARNSGFANQPQHF. CDR3 coding DNA: TGCAGTGCTAGAAACTCCGGGTTTGCCAATCAGCCCCAGCATTTT.

Many counts were recorded for this clonotype. V usage is TRBV12-3 or TRBV12-4 and J usage is TRBJ1-3; D possibly corresponds to TRBD1 (5 bases). This CDR3 spans 13 amino acids. With 6 bases removed from V and 4 bases from J, the gap between germline ends came to 10 bases. This CDR3 reads CASRSRVGNTIYF. The CDR3 nucleotides are TGTGCCAGCAGGTCCAGGGTAGGAAACACCATATATTTT.